This TCR beta chain was documented in a study of shared T cell receptors in the human thymus. V shed 1 base and J shed 5 bases, with 9 bases lying between them. Germline V gives CDR1 SGHDT, CDR2 YYEEEE. The CDR3 covers 13 residues. TCRdb keeps only in-frame clones here, not all; method: immunoSEQ multiplex PCR. The top ten hold more than 0.01% of the sample, which has 540,000 or so clones, 70% to 80% seen once. This same sample was also part of a study on human thymus T cells. That paper adds: The sample donors, healthy Finnish infants, were having corrective surgery for congenital heart defects. Obtained as resections during corrective heart surgery, the thymus tissue was then studied. Repertoires sampled from thymus and blood appeared biased in V and J gene usage. Unrelated people showed highly overlapping thymic repertoires, related research reported.

This receptor was identified in a boy less than two years old with a congenital heart defect. The sequenced sample was thymocytes. The rearrangement uses TRBV5-6 and TRBJ1-2; D remains unclear. CDR3 nucleotide sequence: TGTGCCAGCAGCTTGAAGGAGGCATATGGCTACACCTTC. This sequence encodes CASSLKEAYGYTF.